This TCR beta chain was documented in a study of shared clonotypes between healthy human individuals. This clone appeared once. What it binds is not known. General study findings and limits: Rarefaction indicated that sorted-subset sequencing remained incomplete although depth was large.

The repertoire was sequenced with immunoSEQ multiplex PCR; TCRdb's copy has only in-frame clones and lacks some. The sample lists approximately 720,000 clones, approximately 75% seen once, with less than 2% in the top ten. The split of CD4+ cells yielded CD45RA+ naive and CD45RA-negative memory subsets. The germline CDR1 and CDR2 sequences are LGHNA and YNFKEQ. V shed 0 bases and J 2 bases; nucleotides not matched to a gene: 10. CDR3 length: 18 amino acids. This TCR came from a woman aged 25 to 39 in good health. The material sequenced was memory CD4+ T cells sorted from blood. This sample's subset: CD45RA-negative fraction. The chain combines TRBV4-2 with TRBJ2-7; TRBD2 agrees at 10 bases. The CDR3 sequence is CASSQDTSGIGVTYEQYF. CDR3 DNA: TGTGCCAGCAGCCAAGACACTAGCGGGATAGGGGTAACCTACGAGCAGTACTTC.